The clone carrying this T cell receptor beta chain was observed many times. V was trimmed by 1 base and J by 9 bases, leaving 13 bases between them. Germline-derived CDR1 and CDR2 are GTSNPN and SVGIG (reference sequence). The CDR3 has 14 amino acids. This specimen belongs to a study of T cells in Graves' hyperthyroidism and ophthalmopathy. The wider study: Peripheral blood sampling occurred at initial diagnosis, before any treatment.

Regions amplified from RNA transcripts were the TCR beta CDR3 regions. Researchers ran a first-round RT-PCR on the TCR CDR3 using the HTBI primer set. Using its own MiXCR run on the multiplex PCR reads, TCRdb lists one record per CDR3 protein. The sample lists hundreds of thousands of distinct CDR3 sequences; just under 20% were seen once. The receptor was isolated from a man between 40 and 49 years old with Graves' ophthalmopathy. The sequenced sample consisted of blood. The chain links TRBV30 to TRBJ1-6; D might be TRBD1 (6 bases). The DNA of the CDR3 is TGTGCCTGGAGTGATGGGCAGGGGCGTTCACCCCTCCACTTT. It codes for CAWSDGQGRSPLHF.